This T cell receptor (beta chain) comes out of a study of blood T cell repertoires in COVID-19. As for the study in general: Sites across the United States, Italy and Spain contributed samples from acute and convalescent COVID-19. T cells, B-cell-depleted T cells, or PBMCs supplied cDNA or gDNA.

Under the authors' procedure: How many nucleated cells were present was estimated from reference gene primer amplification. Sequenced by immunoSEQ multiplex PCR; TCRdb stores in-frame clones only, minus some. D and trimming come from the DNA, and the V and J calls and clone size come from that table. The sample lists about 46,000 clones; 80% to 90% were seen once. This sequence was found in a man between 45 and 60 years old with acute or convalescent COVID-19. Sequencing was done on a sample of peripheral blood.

CDR3 residues: CASSRDRVSGNTIYF. The CDR3 DNA reads as TGTGCCAGCAGCCGGGACAGAGTTTCTGGAAACACCATATATTTT. The chain links TRBV3-1 (or the pseudogene TRBV3-2) to TRBJ1-3, with 7 bases that match TRBD1. The V segment lost 4 bases and the J segment 1 base; nucleotides outside the gene matches: 4. From germline, CDR1 is LGHDT and CDR2 YNNKEL (reference sequence). The CDR3 loop spans 15 amino acids.